The 13 T cell receptor beta chains in this list originate from one sample, sequenced in a study of cytomegalovirus exposure and HLA in healthy donors. PCR involved 60 Vbeta and 13 Jbeta primers. The method was immunoSEQ multiplex PCR; TCRdb's version includes in-frame clones alone and lacks a portion of them. The sample lists over 100,000 clones, 81% occurring once. Material for sequencing was PBMCs. All receptors derive from a woman in her 30s in good health and CMV-seronegative.

This chain joins TRBV30 and TRBJ1-2; D is undetermined. Germline-derived CDR1 and CDR2 are GTSNPN and SVGIG (reference sequence). The CDR3 runs 11 residues. Trimming pared 5 bases from V and 8 bases from J, leaving 12 bases between. The CDR3 loop reads CAWQDLKGYTF. The CDR3 nucleotides are TGTGCCTGGCAGGATCTTAAGGGCTACACCTTC.

The chain joins TRBV19 to TRBJ2-7; D may be TRBD2 (6 bases). From germline, CDR1 is LNHDA and CDR2 SQIVND (reference sequence). V lost 10 bases and J lost 3, with 16 bases in between. The CDR3 is 13 residues long. The CDR3 loop is CATGVAGSYEQYF. CDR3 coding DNA: TGTGCCACTGGGGTTGCGGGAAGCTACGAGCAGTACTTC.

This clone was picked up one time. This CDR3 is CASSPTRSSYNEQFF. For the CDR3, the DNA is TGTGCCAGCAGCCCAACTCGGAGCTCCTACAATGAGCAGTTCTTC. The chain has TRBV7-9 and TRBJ2-1; no firm D call. This CDR3 contains 15 residues. The ends were cut back, 5 bases at V and 0 bases at J, with 11 bases in the middle. Germline lookup yields CDR1 SEHNR and CDR2 FQNEAQ (reference sequence).

About this clone itself: Distinct nucleotide sequences in the sample also encode this CDR3. The chain couples TRBV10-3 to TRBJ1-1, with 8 bases matching TRBD1. This CDR3 has 14 amino acids. Germline V gene lookup returns CDR1 ENHRY and CDR2 SYGVKD. V lost 6 bases to trimming and J lost 8 bases; unmatched junction nucleotides: 11. CDR3: CAIRIQGVGEEAFF. The CDR3 DNA sequence: TGTGCCATCAGGATACAGGGGGTGGGGGAGGAAGCTTTCTTT.

The chain joins TRBV12-5 to TRBJ2-1, with TRBD2 matching over 10 bases. The CDR3 is 17 amino acids. Trimming cost V 6 bases and J 1 base; bases outside gene matches: 9. The germline gives CDR1 LGHNT, CDR2 FRNRAP. The CDR3: CASGSGLARSSYNEQFF. Written as DNA, the CDR3 is TGTGCTAGTGGGTCGGGACTAGCGAGATCATCCTACAATGAGCAGTTCTTC.

The CDR3 bases are TGTGCCAGCAGCTTATTCCGGGCCGGAGGGGGGGAGCTGTTTTTT. It yields the protein CASSLFRAGGGELFF. This chain connects TRBV7-8 to TRBJ2-2, with a tentative D call TRBD2 (6 bases). Trimming took 2 bases from V and 8 from J, leaving 15 bases between them. CDR1 and CDR2 (germline): SGHVS, FQNEAQ. The CDR3 has 15 residues.

The CDR3 nucleotides are TGTGCCAGTAGTAGGCCGACAGGGAATCAGCCCCAGCATTTT. This translates into CASSRPTGNQPQHF. The chain couples TRBV19 to TRBJ1-5; 7 positions agree with TRBD1. J gave up 4 bases and V 4 bases, and 4 bases lay outside the gene matches. This CDR3 has 14 residues. Germline-derived CDR1 and CDR2 are LNHDA and SQIVND (reference sequence).

Notes on this clone: Because it lacks the conserved phenylalanine or tryptophan at the end, this CDR3 is likely a read error. This sequence joins TRBV6-5 and TRBJ2-7; TRBD1 matches at 8 bases. This CDR3 is 16 amino acids long. The germline V gene has CDR1 MNHEY and CDR2 SVGAGI. The trim removed 4 bases at V and 2 bases at J, leaving 10 bases unmatched. CDR3 protein: CASSFGRQGSTYEQYL. CDR3 nucleotides: TGTGCCAGCAGTTTTGGTAGACAGGGGTCGACCTACGAGCAGTACCTC.

The chain joins TRBV27 to TRBJ1-2, with 7 bases lining up with TRBD1. V shed 4 bases, J shed 5 bases, and the junction held 4 bases outside the gene matches. Germline V gene sequence: CDR1 MNHEY, CDR2 SMNVEV (reference sequence). This CDR3 is 13 amino acids long. For the CDR3, the DNA is TGTGCCAGCAGTTATTCAGGGGGTTATGGCTACACCTTC. Translation gives CASSYSGGYGYTF.

The chain has TRBV7-9 and TRBJ2-1, with D tentatively TRBD2 (7 bases). CDR1 and CDR2 (germline): SEHNR, FQNEAQ (reference sequence). V dropped 7 bases and J dropped 8 bases, with 30 bases sitting between them. The CDR3 consists of 18 residues. The CDR3 nucleotides are TGTGCCAGCACTTTCAGAGGTCACAGGGAGGGCCGGGTCCATGAGCAGTTCTTC. Its protein product is CASTFRGHREGRVHEQFF.

J is TRBJ2-1 and V is TRBV19; D may be TRBD1 (5 bases). This CDR3 spans 13 amino acids. Germline CDR1 reads LNHDA; CDR2 reads SQIVND (reference sequence). V shed 10 bases and J shed 5 bases, with 15 bases lying between them. CDR3 DNA sequence: TGTGCCACCGAGTCTGGGGCTAACAATGAGCAGTTCTTC. Translation gives CATESGANNEQFF.

This clone was seen just once. The chain carries TRBV29-1 and TRBJ2-2; 7 bases agree with TRBD2. CDR3 length: 13 residues. CDR1 is SQVTM, CDR2 ANQGSEA, per germline. The V and J ends lost 4 bases and 6 bases, in that order; junction bases with no gene match: 5. This CDR3 is CSVGGGGAGELFF. CDR3 nucleotide sequence: TGCAGCGTTGGAGGTGGGGGGGCCGGGGAGCTGTTTTTT.

This chain uses TRBV9 with TRBJ2-5; D is uncertain. Deletions cut 0 bases from V and 0 bases from J, with 12 bases between. Per germline, CDR1 SGDLS and CDR2 YYNGEE. The CDR3 has 16 amino acids. The CDR3 spells CASSVVAQPYQETQYF. The CDR3 nucleotides are TGTGCCAGCAGCGTAGTGGCCCAACCGTACCAAGAGACCCAGTACTTC. The full variable domain, with the rest looked up from reference TRBV9 and TRBJ2-5, is DSGVTQTPKHLITATGQRVTLRCSPRSGDLSVYWYQQSLDQGLQFLIQYYNGEERAKGNILERFSAQQFPDLHSELNLSSLELGDSALYFCASSVVAQPYQETQYFGPGTRLLVL.